The clone carrying this T cell receptor beta chain was seen once. This entry belongs to a study of blood T cell repertoires in COVID-19. Profiling relied on immunoSEQ multiplex PCR, and the TCRdb table lists in-frame clones only, not all of them. The sample lists 250,000 or so clones, 75% to 95% occurring once. The CDR3 totals 15 residues. Per germline, CDR1 LGHNA and CDR2 YNFKEQ. Trimming cost V 3 bases and J 2 bases; bases outside gene matches: 4. The sample consisted of PBMCs or T cells enriched from blood (not recorded which). This receptor was identified in a man aged 40-49 years who had been exposed to COVID-19. J is TRBJ1-5 and V is TRBV4-2, with 7 positions matching TRBD1. CDR3 region: CASSQEGQRNQPQHF. The CDR3 region has the DNA TGTGCCAGCAGCCAGGAGGGACAGCGCAATCAGCCCCAGCATTTT.